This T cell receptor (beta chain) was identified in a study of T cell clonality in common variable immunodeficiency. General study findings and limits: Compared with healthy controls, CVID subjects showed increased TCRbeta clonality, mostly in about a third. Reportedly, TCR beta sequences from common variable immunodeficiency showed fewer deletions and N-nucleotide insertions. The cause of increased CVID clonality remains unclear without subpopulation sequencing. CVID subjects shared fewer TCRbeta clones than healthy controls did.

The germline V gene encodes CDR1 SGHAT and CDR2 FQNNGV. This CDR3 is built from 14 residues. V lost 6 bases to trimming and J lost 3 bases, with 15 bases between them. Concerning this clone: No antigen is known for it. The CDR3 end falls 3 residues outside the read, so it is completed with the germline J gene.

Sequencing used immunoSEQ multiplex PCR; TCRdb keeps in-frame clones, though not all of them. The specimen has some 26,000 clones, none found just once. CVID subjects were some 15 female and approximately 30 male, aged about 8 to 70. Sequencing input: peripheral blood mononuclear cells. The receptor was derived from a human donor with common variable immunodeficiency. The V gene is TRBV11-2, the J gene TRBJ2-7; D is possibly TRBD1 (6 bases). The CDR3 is CASRPPDRLYEQYF. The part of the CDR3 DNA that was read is TGTGCCAGCAGACCCCCGGACAGACTCTACGAG.